This TCR beta chain was found in a study of blood T cell repertoires in COVID-19. About the research overall: Specimens from acute and convalescent COVID-19 originated in the United States, Italy and Spain. PBMCs, B-cell-depleted T cells, or T cells were the source of the cDNA or gDNA that made up the material.

This table comes from immunoSEQ multiplex PCR, and its TCRdb copy is limited to in-frame clones, with some not included. This sample has around 180,000 clones, with about 80% found just once. Between the trimmed V and J ends, which lost 5 bases and 1 base, there was a span of 9 bases. This CDR3 spans 14 amino acids. Germline V gene sequence: CDR1 SGHTA, CDR2 FQGTGA. Membership in each cohort depended on participant-reported clinical history. Cohort 3 donors were reported recovered after two negative PCRs, clearance, or symptom resolution. V gene TRBV7-3 combines with J gene TRBJ2-1; no firm D call. This TCR derives from a man between 45 and 60 years old who had recovered from COVID-19. Sequencing was performed on PBMCs or T cells enriched from blood (not recorded which). The CDR3 sequence is CASSRIASYNEQFF. The CDR3 DNA reads TGTGCCAGCAGCCGGATAGCATCCTACAATGAGCAGTTCTTC.